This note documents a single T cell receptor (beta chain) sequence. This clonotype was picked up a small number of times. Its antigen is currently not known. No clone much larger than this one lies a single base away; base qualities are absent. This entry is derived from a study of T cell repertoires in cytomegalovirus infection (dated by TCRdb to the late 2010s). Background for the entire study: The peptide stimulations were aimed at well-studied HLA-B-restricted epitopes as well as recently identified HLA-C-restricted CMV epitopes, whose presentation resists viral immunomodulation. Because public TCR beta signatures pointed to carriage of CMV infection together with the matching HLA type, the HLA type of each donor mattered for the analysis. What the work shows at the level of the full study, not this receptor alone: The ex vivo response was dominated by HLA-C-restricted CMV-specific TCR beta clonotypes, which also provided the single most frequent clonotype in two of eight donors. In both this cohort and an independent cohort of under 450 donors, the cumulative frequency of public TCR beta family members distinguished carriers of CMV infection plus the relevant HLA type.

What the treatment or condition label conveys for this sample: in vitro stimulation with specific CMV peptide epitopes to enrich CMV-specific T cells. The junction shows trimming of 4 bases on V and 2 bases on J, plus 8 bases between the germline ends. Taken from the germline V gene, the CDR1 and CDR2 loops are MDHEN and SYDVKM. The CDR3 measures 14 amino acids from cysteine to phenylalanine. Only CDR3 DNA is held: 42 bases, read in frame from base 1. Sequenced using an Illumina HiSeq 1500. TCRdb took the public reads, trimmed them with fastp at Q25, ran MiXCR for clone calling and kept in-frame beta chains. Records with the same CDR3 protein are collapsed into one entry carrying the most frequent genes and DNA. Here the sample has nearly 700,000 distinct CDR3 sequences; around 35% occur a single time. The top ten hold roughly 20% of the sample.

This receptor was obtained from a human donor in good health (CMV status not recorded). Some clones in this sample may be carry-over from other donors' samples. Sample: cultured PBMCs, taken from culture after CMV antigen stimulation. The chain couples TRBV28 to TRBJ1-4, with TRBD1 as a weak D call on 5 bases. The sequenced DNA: TGTGCCAGCAGTTCGGGGGACACTAATGAAAAACTGTTTTTT. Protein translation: CASSSGDTNEKLFF. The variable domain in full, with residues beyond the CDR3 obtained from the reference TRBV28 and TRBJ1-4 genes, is DVKVTQSSRYLVKRTGEKVFLECVQDMDHENMFWYRQDPGLGLRLIYFSYDVKMKEKGDIPEGYSVSREKKERFSLILESASTNQTSMYLCASSSGDTNEKLFFGSGTQLSVL.